Included here is one TCR beta chain sequence, with context. Its antigen is not identified. The data derive from a study of T cells in Graves' hyperthyroidism and ophthalmopathy. Study-level information: Blood from the periphery was taken at initial diagnosis, before any treatment.

Any symptoms of ophthalmopathy came after the first hyperthyroidism diagnosis, from which the blood sample dates. Broader study findings: Expanded thyroid clonotypes (above 0.001) were mostly also found in blood.

Authors of the study amplified TCR beta CDR3 regions from RNA transcripts. In the first-round RT-PCR of the TCR CDR3, the HTBI primer set was used. MiXCR, run by TCRdb on the multiplex PCR reads, gives a single entry per CDR3 protein. The sample has 370,000 or so distinct CDR3 sequences, approximately 15% seen once. CDR3 length: 16 residues. V was pared by 1 base and J by 2 bases, with 15 bases between. Germline loops: CDR1 SGHRS, CDR2 YFSETQ. This rearrangement joins TRBV5-1 to TRBJ2-5, with D perhaps matching TRBD2 (7 bases). The receptor's source is a man aged 25-40 years with Graves' hyperthyroidism that later progressed to Graves' ophthalmopathy. Material for sequencing was blood. CDR3 nucleotides: TGCGCCAGCAGCTTGTGGACGGGGGGCTTTCAAGAGACCCAGTACTTC. Translated, it gives CASSLWTGGFQETQYF.